This entry lists 32 T cell receptor beta chains sequenced from one sample in a study of lymphopenia after photon versus proton radiotherapy. Sequencing used immunoSEQ multiplex PCR; TCRdb keeps in-frame clones, though not all of them. The sample contains about 12,000 clones, 88% of which appear only once. The source was peripheral blood, collected from a patient treated with photon-based radiotherapy. Every receptor here comes from a man aged 55 to 70 with pancreatic cancer.

This clone was seen a single time. The chain has TRBV30 and TRBJ2-5; 10 nucleotides match TRBD1. V shed 4 bases and J 0 bases; nucleotides not matched to a gene: 5. CDR1 and CDR2 (germline): GTSNPN, SVGIG (reference sequence). The CDR3 spans 15 residues. The CDR3 loop is CAWMAGQGNQETQYF. CDR3 DNA sequence: TGTGCCTGGATGGCGGGACAGGGGAACCAAGAGACCCAGTACTTC.

V is TRBV19 and J is TRBJ2-3; either TRBD1 or TRBD2 may supply D (5 bases each). Germline values: CDR1 LNHDA, CDR2 SQIVND (reference sequence). Trimming pared 3 bases from V and 2 bases from J, leaving 9 bases between. The CDR3 has 14 amino acids. In DNA, the CDR3 is TGTGCCAGTAGTATGGGACCAACCACAGATACGCAGTATTTT. The encoded protein is CASSMGPTTDTQYF. The full variable domain, in which reference TRBV19 and TRBJ2-3 provide the parts outside the CDR3, is DGGITQSPKYLFRKEGQNVTLSCEQNLNHDAMYWYRQDPGQGLRLIYYSQIVNDFQKGDIAEGYSVSREKKESFPLTVTSAQKNPTAFYLCASSMGPTTDTQYFGPGTRLTVL.

This chain connects TRBV9 to TRBJ2-2; 8 nucleotides align to TRBD1. The CDR3 covers 13 residues. Trimming cost V 3 bases and J 6 bases; bases outside gene matches: 1. Germline V gene data show CDR1 as SGDLS and CDR2 as YYNGEE. The DNA of the CDR3 is TGTGCCAGCAGCGCACAGGGGGCCGGGGAGCTGTTTTTT. It codes for CASSAQGAGELFF.

This sequence joins TRBV6-4 and TRBJ2-3, with 9 bases identical to TRBD1. CDR1 and CDR2 (germline): MRHNA, SNTAGT. This CDR3 is built from 15 residues. Trimming at V came to 6 bases and at J to 5 bases, leaving 9 bases not matched to a gene. CDR3 coding DNA: TGTGCCAGCAGCCACATGACAGGGGGGTTAGATACGCAGTATTTT. Encoded protein: CASSHMTGGLDTQYF.

The chain joins TRBV2 to TRBJ2-4, with no clear D. The V end lost 0 bases, the J end lost 0 bases, and 12 bases lay between the germline ends. Germline V gives CDR1 SNHLY, CDR2 FYNNEI. This CDR3 is built from 17 residues. The CDR3 DNA sequence: TGTGCCAGCAGTGAAGCGCTGTGGCCCCTAGCCAAAAACATTCAGTACTTC. Protein: CASSEALWPLAKNIQYF.

The CDR3 loop reads CASSIDNRGSTDTQYF. The CDR3 DNA reads as TGTGCCAGTAGTATAGACAACAGGGGGAGCACAGATACGCAGTATTTT. The gene calls are TRBV19 and TRBJ2-3; TRBD1 matches at 8 bases. Looked up from germline, CDR1 is LNHDA and CDR2 is SQIVND (reference sequence). V shed 0 bases, J shed 0 bases, and the junction held 2 bases outside the gene matches. This CDR3 has 16 amino acids.

The CDR3 loop reads CASEGGNTGELFF. For the CDR3, the DNA is TGTGCCAGTGAAGGAGGGAACACCGGGGAGCTGTTTTTT. This sequence joins TRBV19 and TRBJ2-2; possibly TRBD2 for D (5 bases). The CDR3 has 13 residues. Germline loops: CDR1 LNHDA, CDR2 SQIVND (reference sequence). The V and J ends lost 8 bases and 1 base respectively, with 8 bases between them.

This chain connects TRBV19 to TRBJ2-5; D may be TRBD1 (6 bases). The CDR3 extends over 14 amino acids. CDR1 and CDR2 from the germline V gene are LNHDA and SQIVND (reference sequence). V was trimmed by 1 base and J by 4 bases, leaving 10 bases between them. The chain's CDR3 is CASSIGGRGETQYF. The CDR3 nucleotides read TGTGCCAGTAGTATAGGGGGCAGGGGAGAGACCCAGTACTTC.

This clone occurred once. A junction boundary mismatches the germline segment, possibly from a read error. Additional DNA sequences in this sample encode the identical CDR3. This chain links TRBV6-5 with TRBJ2-7; 7 bases line up with TRBD1. CDR3 length: 15 amino acids. From germline, CDR1 is MNHEY and CDR2 SVGAGI. The CDR3 DNA follows: TGTGCTAGCAGTTACGATAAACAGGGGAGAAACGAGCAGTACTTC. It is translated as CASSYDKQGRNEQYF.

This chain links TRBV7-6 with TRBJ2-7, with D perhaps matching TRBD1 or TRBD2 (5 bases each). The germline gives CDR1 SGHVS, CDR2 FNYEAQ. Trimming removed 0 bases at V and 2 bases at J, with 17 bases between. This CDR3 contains 17 residues. The DNA of the CDR3 is TGTGCCAGCAGCTTAGCGGGGCTGGCAGGGACGACCTACGAGCAGTACTTC. Its translation is CASSLAGLAGTTYEQYF.

This chain uses TRBV14 with TRBJ1-1; D unclear. The CDR3 consists of 15 residues. Germline-derived CDR1 and CDR2 are SGHDN and FVKESK. The V and J ends lost 2 bases and 9 bases respectively, with 19 bases between them. The CDR3 coding sequence is TGTGCCAGCAGCCAAATAGACCCGGACTCGACCAAAGCTTTCTTT. The encoded protein is CASSQIDPDSTKAFF.

This CDR3 is CASRNRDRGQTGYTF. The CDR3 nucleotides read TGTGCCAGCAGAAACCGGGACAGGGGGCAGACCGGCTACACCTTC. The rearrangement joins TRBV28 to TRBJ1-2, with 12 nucleotides matching TRBD1. V was clipped by 6 bases and J by 8 bases; unmatched bases: 10. From germline, CDR1 is MDHEN and CDR2 SYDVKM. This CDR3 contains 15 residues.

The J gene is TRBJ2-3, the V gene TRBV6-1, with TRBD2 matching over 7 bases. V was pared by 4 bases and J by 3 bases, with 4 bases of the junction left unmatched. CDR3 length equals 14 residues. CDR1 and CDR2 from the germline V gene are MNHNS and SASEGT. The CDR3 DNA sequence: TGTGCCAGCAGTGCGGGGGGAGGGACAGATACGCAGTATTTT. It encodes CASSAGGGTDTQYF.

The chain couples TRBV7-9 to TRBJ1-5; the match to TRBD1 covers 9 bases. This CDR3 has 15 residues. V lost 5 bases, J lost 2 bases, and 4 bases stayed unmatched. The V gene's germline CDR1 is SEHNR and CDR2 FQNEAQ (reference sequence). The CDR3 nucleotides read TGTGCCAGCAGCCGGGACAGGGTTGGCAATCAGCCCCAGCATTTT. Protein sequence: CASSRDRVGNQPQHF.

The rearrangement uses TRBV5-6 and TRBJ1-5; 7 positions match TRBD1. V lost 0 bases, J lost 6 bases, and 6 bases stayed unmatched. CDR1 SGHDT and CDR2 YYEEEE come from the germline V gene. This CDR3 region has 15 residues. The CDR3 nucleotides read TGTGCCAGCAGCTTGGCCTCGACAGGGATTCAGCCCCAGCATTTT. Its translation: CASSLASTGIQPQHF.

V is TRBV4-1 and J is TRBJ2-7; maybe TRBD2 (6 bases). V was clipped by 2 bases and J by 0 bases, with 11 bases between them. CDR3 length: 15 residues. Germline V gene data show CDR1 as MGHRA and CDR2 as YSYEKL. CDR3 region: CASSQLASLSYEQYF. CDR3 sequence (DNA): TGCGCCAGCAGCCAACTAGCGTCGCTCTCCTACGAGCAGTACTTC.

This sequence joins TRBV5-5 and TRBJ2-2; the D gene is possibly TRBD1 (5 bases). Per germline, CDR1 SGHKS and CDR2 YYEKEE (reference sequence). The CDR3 runs to 13 residues. V dropped 4 bases and J dropped 6 bases, with 10 bases sitting between them. The CDR3 is CASSPDSSGELFF. The CDR3 DNA sequence: TGTGCCAGCAGCCCTGACAGTTCCGGGGAGCTGTTTTTT. Combining the CDR3 with reference TRBV5-5 and TRBJ2-2 gives the whole variable domain DAGVTQSPTHLIKTRGQQVTLRCSPISGHKSVSWYQQVLGQGPQFIFQYYEKEERGRGNFPDRFSARQFPNYSSELNVNALLLGDSALYLCASSPDSSGELFFGEGSRLTVL.

This chain uses TRBV19 with TRBJ2-3; 8 bases line up with TRBD1. The CDR3 extends over 15 amino acids. Per the germline V gene, CDR1 is LNHDA and CDR2 is SQIVND (reference sequence). J was trimmed by 2 bases and V by 3 bases; bases with no gene match: 4. CDR3 region: CASSIGQGPTDTQYF. CDR3 coding DNA: TGTGCCAGTAGTATCGGACAGGGTCCCACAGATACGCAGTATTTT.

This clone has only one observation. The chain has TRBV5-4 and TRBJ2-2, with TRBD2 as a possible D gene (6 bases). Trimming shortened V by 2 bases and J by 0 bases, and 11 bases separated the two germline ends. The CDR3 is made up of 16 amino acids. Germline V gives CDR1 SGHNT, CDR2 YYREEE (reference sequence). The CDR3 bases are TGTGCCAGCAGCTTAGGCGGGACCGCGAACACCGGGGAGCTGTTTTTT. The encoded protein is CASSLGGTANTGELFF.

This clone appeared a few times. The gene calls are TRBV4-1 and TRBJ2-7; the D is unclear. Deletions cut 2 bases from V and 0 bases from J, with 8 bases between. Looked up from germline, CDR1 is MGHRA and CDR2 is YSYEKL. This CDR3 has 14 amino acids. CDR3 sequence reads: CASSQIQRSYEQYF. The CDR3 region has the DNA TGCGCCAGCAGCCAAATACAACGCTCCTACGAGCAGTACTTC.

The V gene is TRBV19, the J gene TRBJ2-3, with D possibly TRBD2 on 7 matching bases. The CDR3 totals 16 residues. V was pared by 6 bases and J by 3 bases, with 19 bases between. Germline lookup yields CDR1 LNHDA and CDR2 SQIVND (reference sequence). CDR3 sequence (DNA): TGTGCCAGTAGCCCAAGGGGGGGCGGGACGACAGATACGCAGTATTTT. This translates into CASSPRGGGTTDTQYF.

The V gene is TRBV7-9, the J gene TRBJ2-3; unclear D gene. The CDR3 totals 15 residues. Germline-derived CDR1 and CDR2 are SEHNR and FQNEAQ (reference sequence). Trimming stripped 6 bases from V and 2 bases from J, with 15 bases between. This chain's CDR3 is CASSHRVGNTDTQYF. The CDR3 nucleotides are TGTGCCAGCAGTCATCGAGTTGGGAACACAGATACGCAGTATTTT.

V and J are TRBV18 and TRBJ2-7, with TRBD1 matching 7 bases. The J segment lost 6 bases and the V segment lost 2 bases, leaving 10 bases of the junction unmatched. CDR1 and CDR2 from the germline V gene are KGHSH and LQKENI. The CDR3 runs 15 residues. As DNA, the CDR3 is TGTGCCAGCTCACCAATTTCCGGACAGGCGAGCGAGCAGTACTTC. This sequence encodes CASSPISGQASEQYF.

The V gene is TRBV9, the J gene TRBJ2-1; a possible D gene is TRBD2 (6 bases). Germline lookup yields CDR1 SGDLS and CDR2 YYNGEE. Trimming shortened V by 0 bases and J by 5 bases, and 9 bases separated the two germline ends. CDR3 length equals 14 residues. CDR3 region: CASSVGGGNNEQFF. The CDR3 nucleotides read TGTGCCAGCAGCGTAGGGGGAGGAAACAATGAGCAGTTCTTC.

The genes are TRBV10-1 and TRBJ2-7; 9 bases are shared with TRBD1. The ends lost 3 bases at V and 6 bases at J; junction bases unmatched: 6. The CDR3 consists of 14 residues. CDR1 and CDR2 from the germline V gene are WNHNN and SYGVQD (reference sequence). The CDR3 protein is CASSEGTGPFEQYF. CDR3 in DNA: TGCGCCAGCAGTGAAGGGACAGGGCCCTTCGAGCAGTACTTC.

V and J are TRBV7-8 and TRBJ1-1; unclear D gene. Germline CDR1 is SGHVS and CDR2 is FQNEAQ. CDR3 length: 13 amino acids. V lost 4 bases and J 4 bases, leaving 10 bases between the germline ends. CDR3 residues: CASSSPPITEAFF. CDR3 nucleotides: TGTGCCAGCAGCTCCCCTCCCATCACTGAAGCTTTCTTT.

The chain links TRBV5-6 to TRBJ2-4, with 15 bases aligning to TRBD2. The CDR3 is 16 residues long. Per the germline V gene, CDR1 is SGHDT and CDR2 is YYEEEE. After removal of 4 bases from V and 8 bases from J, the junction contained 7 bases not matched to a gene. In nucleotides, the CDR3 is TGTGCCAGCAGCCGGGGACTAGCGGGGGGTTTTGACATTCAGTACTTC. Translation: CASSRGLAGGFDIQYF.

V usage is TRBV11-2 and J usage is TRBJ2-1; D possibly corresponds to TRBD1 (6 bases). Germline V CDR1 and CDR2: SGHAT, FQNNGV. The length of the CDR3 is 13 residues. Trimming took 4 bases from V and 3 from J, leaving 7 bases between them. The CDR3 nucleotides read TGTGCCAGCAGCTCGGACAGCTACAATGAGCAGTTCTTC. Translating it yields CASSSDSYNEQFF. The variable domain in full, completed from reference TRBV11-2 and TRBJ2-1, reads EAGVAQSPRYKIIEKRQSVAFWCNPISGHATLYWYQQILGQGPKLLIQFQNNGVVDDSQLPKDRFSAERLKGVDSTLKIQPAKLEDSAVYLCASSSDSYNEQFFGPGTRLTVL.

The J gene is TRBJ2-5, the V gene TRBV30; 8 bases agree with TRBD2. With V trimmed by 8 bases and J by 1 base, 9 bases remained unmatched. The CDR3 runs to 14 residues. Germline CDR1 GTSNPN, CDR2 SVGIG (reference sequence). The CDR3 DNA reads as TGTGCCGCCCGGAGCGGGGGCTCCCAAGAGACCCAGTACTTC. Translated, it gives CAARSGGSQETQYF.

The rearrangement uses TRBV19 and TRBJ2-7, with TRBD1 identical over 8 bases. Germline V gene lookup returns CDR1 LNHDA and CDR2 SQIVND (reference sequence). J gave up 3 bases and V 4 bases, and 2 bases lay outside the gene matches. CDR3 length: 13 residues. The CDR3 here is CASSTGQGYEQYF. CDR3 nucleotides: TGTGCCAGTAGTACCGGACAGGGCTACGAGCAGTACTTC.

The chain links TRBV7-8 to TRBJ1-2; 9 positions match TRBD1. The V gene end was trimmed by 4 bases and the J gene end by 4 bases; junction bases not matched to a gene: 4. From germline, CDR1 is SGHVS and CDR2 FQNEAQ. CDR3 size: 14 residues. CDR3: CASSSGQGFYGYTF. The DNA for the CDR3 is TGTGCCAGCAGCTCGGGACAGGGCTTCTATGGCTACACCTTC.

This clone was recorded a few times. This sequence joins TRBV19 and TRBJ1-2; no clear D. V was clipped by 4 bases and J by 8 bases, with 23 bases between them. The CDR3 consists of 16 residues. Germline V gene sequence: CDR1 LNHDA, CDR2 SQIVND (reference sequence). The CDR3 region is CASSKASAVGNEGYTF. The DNA for the CDR3 is TGTGCCAGTAGTAAGGCGTCGGCAGTCGGTAATGAAGGCTACACCTTC.